This T cell receptor (beta chain) appears in the sequencing data of a study of blood T cell repertoires in COVID-19. About the research overall: Samples came from the United States, Italy and Spain, spanning acute and convalescent COVID-19. From T cells, B-cell-depleted T cells, or PBMCs came the material, which was cDNA or gDNA.

Authors' processing steps: Amplified reference gene primers provided the basis for estimating nucleated cell counts. Assay used: immunoSEQ multiplex PCR; TCRdb lists only in-frame clones, some missing. V, J and clone size are taken as reported in that table, and D and trimming were inferred from the DNA itself. The sample carries tens of thousands of clones, under 90% recorded once. V was clipped by 5 bases and J by 4 bases, with 12 bases between them. This CDR3 contains 13 residues. From germline, CDR1 is SGDLS and CDR2 YYNGEE. This clone was seen more than once but under ten times. The sequenced sample was peripheral blood. The rearrangement joins TRBV9 to TRBJ1-1; a possible D gene is TRBD1 (6 bases). The origin of this receptor is a man aged 50 to 59 with acute or convalescent COVID-19. For the CDR3, the DNA is TGTGCCAGCAGTCTAGGGGGGGGCACTGAAGCTTTCTTT. It yields the protein CASSLGGGTEAFF. Complete variable domain (other parts from reference TRBV9 and TRBJ1-1): DSGVTQTPKHLITATGQRVTLRCSPRSGDLSVYWYQQSLDQGLQFLIQYYNGEERAKGNILERFSAQQFPDLHSELNLSSLELGDSALYFCASSLGGGTEAFFGQGTRLTVV.